The 19 T cell receptor beta chains below all came from one sample that was sequenced in a study of shared clonotypes between healthy human individuals. The assay was immunoSEQ multiplex PCR, and TCRdb's table has in-frame clones only and misses some. Seen here are about 2.3 million clones, just under 95% observed once, and the top ten hold about 0.36%. The sequenced material came from naive CD4+ T cells from PBMCs. Specified subset: CD45RA+ positively selected. Receptors were obtained from a young man in good health. Some clones in this sample may be carry-over from other donors' samples.

This chain links TRBV4-3 with TRBJ1-2; possible D gene TRBD1, 6 bases. Germline V gene sequence: CDR1 LGHNA, CDR2 YSLEER. Trimming stripped 1 base from V and 4 bases from J, with 13 bases between. This CDR3 region has 15 residues. In DNA form, the CDR3 reads TGCGCCAGCAGCCAAGGAGCAGGGGCTGCCTATGGCTACACCTTC. Translation gives CASSQGAGAAYGYTF.

The rearrangement uses TRBV7-3 and TRBJ2-1; weak D call: TRBD2 (6 bases). Germline assignment: CDR1 SGHTA and CDR2 FQGTGA. CDR3 length: 13 amino acids. Trimming shortened V by 5 bases and J by 7 bases, and 12 bases separated the two germline ends. The DNA of the CDR3 is TGTGCCAGCAGCACCTATCTAGCGAATGAGCAGTTCTTC. Translating it yields CASSTYLANEQFF.

This rearrangement joins TRBV19 to TRBJ2-5, with no clear D. This CDR3 spans 12 amino acids. V was trimmed by 5 bases and J by 4 bases, leaving 8 bases between them. CDR1 is LNHDA, CDR2 SQIVND, per germline (reference sequence). CDR3 amino acids: CASSLIGETQYF. CDR3 in DNA: TGTGCCAGTAGTCTAATCGGAGAGACCCAGTACTTC. Supplemented by reference TRBV19 and TRBJ2-5, the full variable domain reads DGGITQSPKYLFRKEGQNVTLSCEQNLNHDAMYWYRQDPGQGLRLIYYSQIVNDFQKGDIAEGYSVSREKKESFPLTVTSAQKNPTAFYLCASSLIGETQYFGPGTRLLVL.

This clone was detected a few times. This chain uses TRBV5-1 with TRBJ1-1; D gene uncertain. The V end lost 0 bases, the J end lost 5 bases, and 8 bases lay between the germline ends. CDR1 SGHRS and CDR2 YFSETQ come from the germline V gene. CDR3 length: 13 amino acids. The CDR3 loop reads CASSLVLRTEAFF. The CDR3, as DNA: TGCGCCAGCAGCTTGGTTCTACGGACTGAAGCTTTCTTT.

The chain links TRBV6-6 to TRBJ1-2; tentative D call: TRBD1 (6 bases). Trimming pared 6 bases from V and 8 bases from J, leaving 19 bases between. The V gene's germline CDR1 is MNHNY and CDR2 SVGAGI (reference sequence). The CDR3 is made up of 14 amino acids. The CDR3 bases are TGTGCCAGCAGCCACCGACAGGCGGCTAGCGGCTACACCTTC. Protein: CASSHRQAASGYTF.

This chain joins TRBV4-1 and TRBJ2-3; the match to TRBD2 covers 8 bases. Germline loops: CDR1 MGHRA, CDR2 YSYEKL. There are 18 residues in the CDR3. J was trimmed by 5 bases and V by 1 base; bases with no gene match: 14. For the CDR3, the DNA is TGCGCCAGCAGCCAAGGGTTTGGGGCGGGAGGATTTGTAGATACGCAGTATTTT. This encodes CASSQGFGAGGFVDTQYF.

This chain joins TRBV6-5 and TRBJ2-7; 10 nucleotides align to TRBD1. Germline trimming cut 10 bases from V and 2 bases from J; bases unmatched to any gene: 8. The length of the CDR3 is 14 residues. Germline V gives CDR1 MNHEY, CDR2 SVGAGI. CDR3 sequence reads: CATTGQGGTYEQYF. The CDR3 DNA reads as TGTGCCACCACAGGACAGGGGGGGACCTACGAGCAGTACTTC.

This clone was counted a single time. The CDR3 sequence is CASSVSGNSNEKLFF. The CDR3 region has the DNA TGTGCCAGCAGCGTAAGTGGGAACAGTAATGAAAAACTGTTTTTT. This chain uses TRBV9 with TRBJ1-4; D is unresolved. Germline V lookup: CDR1 SGDLS, CDR2 YYNGEE. Trimming stripped 1 base from V and 4 bases from J, with 11 bases between. CDR3 length: 15 residues.

The chain joins TRBV29-1 to TRBJ2-5; 13 bases are shared with TRBD2. The CDR3 contains 14 residues. Per the germline V gene, CDR1 is SQVTM and CDR2 is ANQGSEA. With V trimmed by 3 bases and J by 5 bases, 3 bases remained unmatched. CDR3 amino acids: CSVEGTSGTETQYF. The CDR3 DNA is TGCAGCGTTGAGGGGACTAGCGGGACTGAGACCCAGTACTTC.

Comments on this clone: One end of the junction is discordant with germline, which a read error may explain. The chain uses TRBV4-2 and TRBJ1-1; 7 positions match TRBD1. CDR1 and CDR2 from the germline V gene are LGHNA and YNFKEQ. There are 12 residues in the CDR3. CDR3 loop: CASSQGGSEAFF. In DNA form, the CDR3 reads TGTGCCAGTAGCCAGGGGGGATCCGAAGCTTTCTTT.

The J gene is TRBJ2-7, the V gene TRBV23-1, with no clear D. TRBV23-1 qualifies as an ORF whose function is uncertain. The V and J ends lost 3 bases and 1 base respectively, with 7 bases between them. The CDR3 has 13 amino acids. In nucleotides, the CDR3 is TGCGCCAGCAGTCAGAACCCGTCCTACGAGCAGTACTTC. Its protein product is CASSQNPSYEQYF.

This clone turned up a few times. This specimen includes other DNA sequences encoding the same CDR3. V usage is TRBV18 and J usage is TRBJ1-3; unclear D gene. Germline V gene data show CDR1 as KGHSH and CDR2 as LQKENI. The CDR3 totals 13 residues. Trimming removed 1 base from V and 4 bases from J, with 5 bases in between. CDR3 sequence (DNA): TGTGCCAGCTCACCACAGGCGGGAAACACCATATATTTT. Protein sequence: CASSPQAGNTIYF.

The gene calls are TRBV9 and TRBJ2-2; the D is unclear. Per the germline V gene, CDR1 is SGDLS and CDR2 is YYNGEE. Trimming pared 0 bases from V and 6 bases from J, leaving 12 bases between. This CDR3 region has 15 residues. The CDR3 loop reads CASSVASSWAGELFF. CDR3 DNA sequence: TGTGCCAGCAGCGTAGCGAGTAGTTGGGCCGGGGAGCTGTTTTTT.

The chain recombines TRBV7-2 with TRBJ1-1; perhaps TRBD1 as D (5 bases). CDR1 is SGHTA, CDR2 FQGNSA, per germline. Trimming stripped 1 base from V and 4 bases from J, with 13 bases between. This CDR3 contains 15 residues. The CDR3 spells CASSLVGRAGTEAFF. For the CDR3, the DNA is TGTGCCAGCAGCTTAGTGGGCAGGGCTGGCACTGAAGCTTTCTTT.

The chain links TRBV28 to TRBJ1-4; no firm D call. The CDR3 runs to 14 residues. CDR1 and CDR2 (germline): MDHEN, SYDVKM. Trimming shortened V by 1 base and J by 4 bases, and 7 bases separated the two germline ends. The CDR3 nucleotides read TGTGCCAGCAGTTTATCGGGAATTAATGAAAAACTGTTTTTT. This codes for CASSLSGINEKLFF.

The rearrangement uses TRBV6-6 and TRBJ1-1, with no clear D. This CDR3 is 14 amino acids long. Deletions cut 2 bases from V and 5 bases from J, with 12 bases between. Germline V CDR1 and CDR2: MNHNY, SVGAGI (reference sequence). Written as DNA, the CDR3 is TGTGCCAGCAGTTACGATCCGGGAGCTACTGAAGCTTTCTTT. This translates into CASSYDPGATEAFF.

The chain carries TRBV7-2 and TRBJ1-1; no firm D call. The CDR3 spans 16 residues. Germline CDR1 SGHTA, CDR2 FQGNSA. The ends were cut back, 1 base at V and 6 bases at J, with 18 bases in the middle. The DNA of the CDR3 is TGTGCCAGCAGCTTAGTGCGGCCACCGGGCGCTTCTGAAGCTTTCTTT. Encoded protein: CASSLVRPPGASEAFF. The whole variable domain, filled in from reference TRBV7-2 and TRBJ1-1, reads GAGVSQSPSNKVTEKGKDVELRCDPISGHTALYWYRQSLGQGLEFLIYFQGNSAPDKSGLPSDRFSAERTGGSVSTLTIQRTQQEDSAVYLCASSLVRPPGASEAFFGQGTRLTVV.

V usage is TRBV5-4 and J usage is TRBJ2-5, with D perhaps given as TRBD1 or TRBD2 (5 bases each). Trimming stripped 5 bases from V and 9 bases from J, with 14 bases between. CDR3 size: 12 residues. Germline-derived CDR1 and CDR2 are SGHNT and YYREEE (reference sequence). CDR3 sequence: CASSKNRDPQYF. DNA of the CDR3: TGTGCCAGCAGTAAGAACCGGGACCCCCAGTACTTC.

The rearrangement uses TRBV5-1 and TRBJ2-6; D might be TRBD1 (6 bases). The ends were cut back, 2 bases at V and 0 bases at J, with 12 bases in the middle. The CDR3 covers 17 residues. CDR1 and CDR2 (germline): SGHRS, YFSETQ. CDR3 sequence (DNA): TGCGCCAGCAGCTTCGGGACACTCAGCTCTGGGGCCAACGTCCTGACTTTC. It codes for CASSFGTLSSGANVLTF.